The present T cell receptor (beta chain) was sequenced within a study of OX40 agonist ivuxolimab in advanced cancers. Study-level findings and limits: Undetermined was the antigen specificity of the expanded peripheral T cells. Also present in some nonresponders was a low level of normalized T-cell clonal expansion.

The assay was immunoSEQ multiplex PCR, and TCRdb's table has in-frame clones only and misses some. The table lists some 70,000 clones, less than 90% of them singletons. Trimming stripped 0 bases from V and 6 bases from J, with 15 bases between. Germline CDR1 and CDR2: LNHNV and YYDKDF (reference sequence). The length of the CDR3 is 15 residues. Turning to this clone: Its antigen is still unknown.

The chain uses TRBV15 and TRBJ2-7; D remains ambiguous. This sequence was found in an adult with an advanced solid tumor such as melanoma, head and neck, liver or kidney cancer. The specimen was CD4+ or CD8+ T cells sorted from blood, collected in a trial of the OX40 agonist ivuxolimab. This CDR3 is CATSREGRRVGEQYF. In DNA form, the CDR3 reads TGTGCCACCAGCAGAGAAGGACGCCGGGTGGGCGAGCAGTACTTC.